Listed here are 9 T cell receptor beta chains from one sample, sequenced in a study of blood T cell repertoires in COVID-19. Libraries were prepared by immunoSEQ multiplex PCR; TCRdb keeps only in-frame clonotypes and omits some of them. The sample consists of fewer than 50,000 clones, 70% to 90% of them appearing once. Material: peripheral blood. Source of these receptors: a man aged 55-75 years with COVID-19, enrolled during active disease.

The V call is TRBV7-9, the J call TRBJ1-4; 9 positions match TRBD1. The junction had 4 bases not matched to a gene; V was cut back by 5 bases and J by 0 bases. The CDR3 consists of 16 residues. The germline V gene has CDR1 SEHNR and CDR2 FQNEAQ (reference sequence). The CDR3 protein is CASSTGQGATNEKLFF. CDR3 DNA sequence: TGTGCCAGCAGCACGGGACAGGGTGCAACTAATGAAAAACTGTTTTTT.

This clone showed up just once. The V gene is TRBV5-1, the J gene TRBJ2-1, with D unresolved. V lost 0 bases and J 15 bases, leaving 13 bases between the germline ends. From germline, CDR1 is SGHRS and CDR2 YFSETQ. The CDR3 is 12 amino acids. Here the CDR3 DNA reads TGCGCCAGCAGCTTGGCCGCAGACTCGAGGTTCTTC. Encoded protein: CASSLAADSRFF.

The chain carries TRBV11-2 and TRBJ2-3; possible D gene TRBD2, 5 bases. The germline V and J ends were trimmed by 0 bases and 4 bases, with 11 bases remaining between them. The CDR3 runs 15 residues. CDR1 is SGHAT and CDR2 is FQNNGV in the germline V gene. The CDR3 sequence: CASSLDRGAADTQYF. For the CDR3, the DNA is TGTGCCAGCAGCTTAGATCGGGGTGCGGCAGATACGCAGTATTTT.

CDR3 sequence reads: CATSITGPHNEQFF. As DNA, the CDR3 is TGTGCCACATCTATCACAGGGCCCCACAATGAGCAGTTCTTC. V is TRBV27 and J is TRBJ2-1; perhaps TRBD1 as D (6 bases). The V and J ends lost 10 bases and 5 bases respectively, with 18 bases between them. CDR1 is MNHEY and CDR2 is SMNVEV in the germline V gene (reference sequence). This CDR3 comprises 14 residues.

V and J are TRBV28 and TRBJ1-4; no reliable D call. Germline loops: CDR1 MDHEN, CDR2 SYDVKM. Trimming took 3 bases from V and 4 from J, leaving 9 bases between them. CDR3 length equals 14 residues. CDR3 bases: TGTGCCAGCAGTTTTCCCGGGAGTAATGAAAAACTGTTTTTT. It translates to CASSFPGSNEKLFF.

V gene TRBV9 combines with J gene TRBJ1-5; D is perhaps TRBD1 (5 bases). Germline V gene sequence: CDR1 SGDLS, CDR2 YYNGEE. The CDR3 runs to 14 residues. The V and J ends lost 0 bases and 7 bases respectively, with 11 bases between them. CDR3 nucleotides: TGTGCCAGCAGCGTAGGGGGGGGTGCCCAGCCCCAGCATTTT. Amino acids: CASSVGGGAQPQHF. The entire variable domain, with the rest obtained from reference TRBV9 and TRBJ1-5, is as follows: DSGVTQTPKHLITATGQRVTLRCSPRSGDLSVYWYQQSLDQGLQFLIQYYNGEERAKGNILERFSAQQFPDLHSELNLSSLELGDSALYFCASSVGGGAQPQHFGDGTRLSIL.

The CDR3 DNA is TGTGCCAGCAGCTTTGGCAGGGTAGTAGATGAGCAGTTCTTC. Translation: CASSFGRVVDEQFF. This chain joins TRBV11-3 and TRBJ2-1, with a weak D call TRBD1 (5 bases). Trimming removed 3 bases from V and 8 bases from J, with 14 bases in between. The CDR3 sequence is 14 residues long. The germline V gene encodes CDR1 SGHNT and CDR2 YENEEA. Together with reference TRBV11-3 and TRBJ2-1, the CDR3 gives the full variable domain: EAGVVQSPRYKIIEKKQPVAFWCNPISGHNTLYWYLQNLGQGPELLIRYENEEAVDDSQLPKDRFSAERLKGVDSTLKIQPAELGDSAVYLCASSFGRVVDEQFFGPGTRLTVL.

DNA of the CDR3: TGTGCCAGTAGTGCCCCGCGCGGGGACAGGAGGAATGGCTACACCTTC. Amino acids: CASSAPRGDRRNGYTF. The J gene is TRBJ1-2, the V gene TRBV19, with 8 bases identical to TRBD1. The CDR3 length is 16 residues. The V and J ends lost 5 bases and 6 bases, in that order; junction bases with no gene match: 14. Germline V gene data show CDR1 as LNHDA and CDR2 as SQIVND (reference sequence).

The CDR3 spells CAISEGRGQPQHF. As DNA, the CDR3 is TGTGCCATCAGTGAGGGTCGGGGTCAGCCCCAGCATTTT. The V call is TRBV10-3, the J call TRBJ1-5; D is ambiguous. The CDR3 is made up of 13 amino acids. In germline, CDR1 is ENHRY, CDR2 SYGVKD. V was trimmed by 2 bases and J by 6 bases, leaving 8 bases between them.